Listed below are T cell receptor beta chains from one sample, sequenced in a study of PD-L1 blockade in urothelial cancer. This table comes from immunoSEQ multiplex PCR, and its TCRdb copy is limited to in-frame clones, with some not included. In the table there are around 24,000 clones, more than 70% of which are singletons. The sample in question was PBMCs, obtained around atezolizumab (anti-PD-L1) treatment. These receptors all stem from a man between 65 and 85 years old with urothelial cancer. CDR3s include the opening cysteine and the closing phenylalanine or tryptophan. The size entry is marked missing in some rows and otherwise reads once, few, many or a size class.

CDR3aa,abundance,j_gene,v_gene
CASSTHGLGADTQYF,NA,TRBJ2-3,TRBV6-1
CASSIRREIDEQYF,NA,TRBJ2-7,TRBV19
CASSDRAYGYTF,NA,TRBJ1-2,TRBV25-1
CASSFFGRAGEQFF,few,TRBJ2-1,TRBV5-4
CASSMGQPPTEAFF,NA,TRBJ1-1,TRBV28
CASSPPGRDNEQFF,NA,TRBJ2-1,TRBV7-9
CASSLEGTSGNNEQFF,NA,TRBJ2-1,TRBV11-3
CASRLLRQATGELFF,few,TRBJ2-2,TRBV7-2
CASSLDAGETQYF,NA,TRBJ2-5,TRBV7-2
CASSLAGGRGNEQFF,NA,TRBJ2-1,TRBV28
CASSYSGDEQYF,NA,TRBJ2-7,TRBV6-5
CASSRDTLRDTQYF,NA,TRBJ2-3,TRBV7-7
CATSRDLGAPDNNEQFF,NA,TRBJ2-1,TRBV15
CASSSGLAGGTDTQYF,NA,TRBJ2-3,TRBV7-9
CASSLAKGGEQFF,NA,TRBJ2-1,TRBV7-9
CASSLFSGSRDEQFF,NA,TRBJ2-1,TRBV27
CASSSGQALEQYF,NA,TRBJ2-7,TRBV7-9
CASSLDYPPTDTQYF,NA,TRBJ2-3,TRBV5-6
CSVEVRSADEQYF,NA,TRBJ2-7,TRBV29-1
CASSLGGRRTYEQYF,NA,TRBJ2-7,TRBV5-5
CASSQPVGSGIGNEQFF,few,TRBJ2-1,TRBV4-1
CASSPTGVLEETQYF,once,TRBJ2-5,TRBV5-1
CASIRLPGSYNEQFF,NA,TRBJ2-1,TRBV6-5
CASSLEAGSAFF,NA,TRBJ1-1,TRBV7-9
CASSQRGEVGEKLFF,NA,TRBJ1-4,TRBV4-3
CASSQSGSSYNEQFF,NA,TRBJ2-1,TRBV2
CAISIAGEQFF,NA,TRBJ2-1,TRBV10-3
CARRAQGFTDTQYF,once,TRBJ2-3,TRBV10-1
CASIQTAGLAGGRNNEQFF,few,TRBJ2-1,TRBV4-2